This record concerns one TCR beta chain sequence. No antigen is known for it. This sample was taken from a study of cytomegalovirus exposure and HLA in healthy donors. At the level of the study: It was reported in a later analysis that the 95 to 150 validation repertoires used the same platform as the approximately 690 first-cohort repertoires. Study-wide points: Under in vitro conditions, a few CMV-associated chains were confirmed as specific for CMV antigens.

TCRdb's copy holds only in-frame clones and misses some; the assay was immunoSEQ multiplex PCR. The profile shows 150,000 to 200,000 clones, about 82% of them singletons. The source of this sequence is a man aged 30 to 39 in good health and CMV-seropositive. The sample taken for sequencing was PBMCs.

The CDR3 spells CASSVPTSGGRGRQETQYF. Here the CDR3 DNA reads TGTGCCAGCAGCGTCCCAACTAGCGGGGGCCGAGGGAGACAAGAGACCCAGTACTTC. The chain carries TRBV7-9 and TRBJ2-5, with 11 bases aligning to TRBD2. Per the germline V gene, CDR1 is SEHNR and CDR2 is FQNEAQ (reference sequence). The length of the CDR3 is 19 residues. Trimming removed 5 bases from V and 2 bases from J; junction bases left unmatched: 16.